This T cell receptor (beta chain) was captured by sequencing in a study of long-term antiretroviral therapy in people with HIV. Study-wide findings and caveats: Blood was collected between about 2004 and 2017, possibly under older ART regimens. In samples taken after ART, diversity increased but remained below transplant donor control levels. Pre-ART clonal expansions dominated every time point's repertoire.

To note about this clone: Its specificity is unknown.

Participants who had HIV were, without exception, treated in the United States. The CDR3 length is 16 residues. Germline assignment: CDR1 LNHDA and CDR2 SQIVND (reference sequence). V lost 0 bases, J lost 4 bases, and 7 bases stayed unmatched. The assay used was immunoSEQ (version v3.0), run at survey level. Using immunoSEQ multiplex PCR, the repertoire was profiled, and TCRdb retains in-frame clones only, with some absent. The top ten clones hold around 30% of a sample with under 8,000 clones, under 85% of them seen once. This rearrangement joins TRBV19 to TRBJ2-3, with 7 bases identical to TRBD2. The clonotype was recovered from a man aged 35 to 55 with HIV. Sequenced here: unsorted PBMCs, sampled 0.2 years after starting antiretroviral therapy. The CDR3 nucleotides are TGTGCCAGTAGTATAGACCCAGCGGGGAGACCAGATACGCAGTATTTT. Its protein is CASSIDPAGRPDTQYF. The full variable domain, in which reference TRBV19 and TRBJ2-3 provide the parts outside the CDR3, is DGGITQSPKYLFRKEGQNVTLSCEQNLNHDAMYWYRQDPGQGLRLIYYSQIVNDFQKGDIAEGYSVSREKKESFPLTVTSAQKNPTAFYLCASSIDPAGRPDTQYFGPGTRLTVL.